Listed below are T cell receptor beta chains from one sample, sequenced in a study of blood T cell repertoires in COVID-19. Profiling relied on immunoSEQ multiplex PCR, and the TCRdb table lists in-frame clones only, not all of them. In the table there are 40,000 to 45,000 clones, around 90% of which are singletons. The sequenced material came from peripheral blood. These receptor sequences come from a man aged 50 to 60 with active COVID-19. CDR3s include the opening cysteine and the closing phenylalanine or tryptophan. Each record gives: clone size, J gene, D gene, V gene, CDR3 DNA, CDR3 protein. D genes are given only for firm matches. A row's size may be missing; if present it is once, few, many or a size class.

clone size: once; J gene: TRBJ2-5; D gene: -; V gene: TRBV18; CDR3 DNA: TGTGCCAGCTCACCAAGCCCAGGACGAGGGCAAGAGACCCAGTACTTC; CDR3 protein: CASSPSPGRGQETQYF
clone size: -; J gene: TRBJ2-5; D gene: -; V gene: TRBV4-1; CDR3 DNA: TGCGCCAGCAGCCCCCTCCGGCAGGGGACGGAGACCCAGTACTTC; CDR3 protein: CASSPLRQGTETQYF
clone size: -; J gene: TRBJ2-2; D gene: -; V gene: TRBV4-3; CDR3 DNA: TGCGCCAGCAGCCAAGATGGCCTCTCGGGCGGGGAGCTGTTTTTT; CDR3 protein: CASSQDGLSGGELFF
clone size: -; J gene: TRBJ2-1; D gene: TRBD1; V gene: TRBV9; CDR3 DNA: TGTGCCAGCAGCTCCTCGGGGACAGCATACAATGAGCAGTTCTTC; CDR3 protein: CASSSSGTAYNEQFF
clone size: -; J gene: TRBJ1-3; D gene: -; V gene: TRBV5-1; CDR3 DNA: TGCGCCAGCAGCTCGTTGAGCGGAGGAAACACCATATATTTT; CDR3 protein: CASSSLSGGNTIYF
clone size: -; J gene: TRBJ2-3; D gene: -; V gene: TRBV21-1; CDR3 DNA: TGTGCCAGCAGCCAGGGGCCGCAGGCTACGCAGTATTTT; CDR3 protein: CASSQGPQATQYF
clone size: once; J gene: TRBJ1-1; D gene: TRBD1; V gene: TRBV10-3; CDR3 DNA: TGTGCCATCAGGACAGGGGCTTTGAACACTGAAGCTTTCTTT; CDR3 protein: CAIRTGALNTEAFF
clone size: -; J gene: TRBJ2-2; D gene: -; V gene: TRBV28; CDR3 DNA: TGTGCCAGCAGTCTAGAGGCGTCGAACACCGGGGAGCTGTTTTTT; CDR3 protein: CASSLEASNTGELFF
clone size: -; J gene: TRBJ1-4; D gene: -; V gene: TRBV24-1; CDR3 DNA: TGTGCCACCAGTGATCCTCCGAATGAAAAACTGTTTTTT; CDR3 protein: CATSDPPNEKLFF
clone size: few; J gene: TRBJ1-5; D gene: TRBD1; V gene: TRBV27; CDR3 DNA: TGTGCCAGCAGTTTCGGGACAGGGGGCGGGCAGCCCCAGCATTTT; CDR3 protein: CASSFGTGGGQPQHF
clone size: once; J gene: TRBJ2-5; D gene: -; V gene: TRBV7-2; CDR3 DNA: TGTGCCAGCAGCTTAGGGGGGCTGGGCTTGGAGACCCAGTACTTC; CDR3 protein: CASSLGGLGLETQYF
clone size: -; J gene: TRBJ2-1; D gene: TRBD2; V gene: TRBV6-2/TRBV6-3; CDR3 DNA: TGTGCCAGCAGTTACGGACTAGCGGGAAGTAATGAGCAGTTCTTC; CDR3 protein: CASSYGLAGSNEQFF
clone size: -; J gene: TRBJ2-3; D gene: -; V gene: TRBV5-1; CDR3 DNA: TGCGCCAGCAGCTTGGAGGTTAGCAAGGAGACAGATACGCAGTATTTT; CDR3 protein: CASSLEVSKETDTQYF
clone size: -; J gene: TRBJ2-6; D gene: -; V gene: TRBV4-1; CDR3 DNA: TGCGCCAGCAGCCAAGGGGCCTCTGGGGCCAACGTCCTGACTTTC; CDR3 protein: CASSQGASGANVLTF
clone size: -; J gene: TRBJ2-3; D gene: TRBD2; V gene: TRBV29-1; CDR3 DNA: TGCAGCGTTGAACGGGGGGGCTTGCGGGATACGCAGTATTTT; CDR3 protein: CSVERGGLRDTQYF
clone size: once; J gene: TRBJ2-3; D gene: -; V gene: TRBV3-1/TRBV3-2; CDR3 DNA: TGTGCCAGCAATCGGGGACTGAGCACAGATACGCAGTATTTT; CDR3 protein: CASNRGLSTDTQYF
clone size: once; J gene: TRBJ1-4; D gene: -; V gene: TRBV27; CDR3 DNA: TGTGCCAGCAGTTCTGGGAGTAATGAAAAACTGTTTTTT; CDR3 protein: CASSSGSNEKLFF
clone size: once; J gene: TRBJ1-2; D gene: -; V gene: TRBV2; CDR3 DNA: TGTGCCAGCAGTGAAAACCCGACAGTCTATGGCTACACCTTC; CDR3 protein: CASSENPTVYGYTF
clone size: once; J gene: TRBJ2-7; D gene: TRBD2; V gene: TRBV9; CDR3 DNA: TGTGCCAGCAGCGTAGGTATAGCGGGATCCTACGAGCAGTACTTC; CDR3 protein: CASSVGIAGSYEQYF
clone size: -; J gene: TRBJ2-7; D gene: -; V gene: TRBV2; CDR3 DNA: TGTGCCAGCAGTGGACTAGATGGGTACGAGCAGTACTTC; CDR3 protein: CASSGLDGYEQYF
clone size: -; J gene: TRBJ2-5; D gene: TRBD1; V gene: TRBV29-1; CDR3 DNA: TGCAGCGTTGAAGTCACAGGGGAAGAGACCCAGTACTTC; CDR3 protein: CSVEVTGEETQYF
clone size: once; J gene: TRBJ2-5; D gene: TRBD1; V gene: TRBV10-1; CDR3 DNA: TGCGCCAGCAGTGACCGGGACAGGGAAGGGACCCAGTACTTC; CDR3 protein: CASSDRDREGTQYF
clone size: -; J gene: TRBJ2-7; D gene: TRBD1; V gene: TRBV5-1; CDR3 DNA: TGCGCCAGCAGCTTGGGCGGACAGGGTTCCTACGAGCAGTACTTC; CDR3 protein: CASSLGGQGSYEQYF
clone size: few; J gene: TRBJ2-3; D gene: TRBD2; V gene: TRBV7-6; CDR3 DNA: TGTGCCAGCAGCTACACTAGCGGTAGCACAGATACGCAGTATTTT; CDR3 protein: CASSYTSGSTDTQYF
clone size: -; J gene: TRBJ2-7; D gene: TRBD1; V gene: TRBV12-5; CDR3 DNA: TGTGCTAGTGGTTTGGTAAGGACAGGGGATTTCTACGAGCAGTACTTC; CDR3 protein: CASGLVRTGDFYEQYF
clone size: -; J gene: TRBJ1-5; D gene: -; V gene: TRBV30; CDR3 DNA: TGTGCCTGGAGTGCCCTGGGCAGATATAGCAATCAGCCCCAGCATTTT; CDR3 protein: CAWSALGRYSNQPQHF
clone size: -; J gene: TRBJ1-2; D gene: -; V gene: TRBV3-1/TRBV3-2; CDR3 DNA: TGTGCCAGCAGCTACTCCTACGATTATGGCTACACCTTC; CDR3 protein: CASSYSYDYGYTF
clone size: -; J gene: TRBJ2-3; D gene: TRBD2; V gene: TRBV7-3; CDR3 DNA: TGTGCCAGCAGCTTAGGACTAGCGGGGCTATCCAGCACAGATACGCAGTATTTT; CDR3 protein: CASSLGLAGLSSTDTQYF
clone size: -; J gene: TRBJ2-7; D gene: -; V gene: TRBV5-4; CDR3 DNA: TGTGCCAGCAGCTTGGACTCCAACGAGCAGTACTTC; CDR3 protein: CASSLDSNEQYF
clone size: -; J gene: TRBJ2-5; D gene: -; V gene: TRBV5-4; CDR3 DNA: TGTGCCAGCAGCCCCGTCGGCGGGACCGTTCAAGAGACCCAGTACTTC; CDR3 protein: CASSPVGGTVQETQYF
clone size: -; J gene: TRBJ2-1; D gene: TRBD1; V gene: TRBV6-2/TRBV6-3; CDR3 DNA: TGTGCCAGCAGTAGACCCGGGGGGACAGGGTTTCACAATGAGCAGTTCTTC; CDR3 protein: CASSRPGGTGFHNEQFF
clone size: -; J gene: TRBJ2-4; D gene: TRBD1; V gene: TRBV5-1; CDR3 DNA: TGCGCCAGCAGCTTGACAGGGGGCTTGCCCTCTGTCTTC; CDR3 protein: CASSLTGGLPSVF
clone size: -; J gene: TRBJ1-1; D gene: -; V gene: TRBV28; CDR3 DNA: TGTGCCAGCAGTTTATTGGAGAAAACGCGGGCTTTCTTT; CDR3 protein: CASSLLEKTRAFF
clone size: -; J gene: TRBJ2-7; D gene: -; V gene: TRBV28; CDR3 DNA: TGTGCCAGCAGTTTAAGTTTGAGTAGTGGTAACGAGCAGTACTTC; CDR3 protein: CASSLSLSSGNEQYF
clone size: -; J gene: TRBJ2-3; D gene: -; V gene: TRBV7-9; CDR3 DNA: TGTGCCAGCTCTCAGGCTAACACAGATACGCAGTATTTT; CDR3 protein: CASSQANTDTQYF
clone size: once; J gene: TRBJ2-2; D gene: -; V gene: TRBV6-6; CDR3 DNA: TGTGCCAGCGTGACGGGGAACACCGGGGAGCTGTTTTTT; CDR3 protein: CASVTGNTGELFF
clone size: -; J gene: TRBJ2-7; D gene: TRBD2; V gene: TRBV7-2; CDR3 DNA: TGTGCCAGCAGCCATGGAGCTAGCGGCTCCTACGAGCAGTACTTC; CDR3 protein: CASSHGASGSYEQYF
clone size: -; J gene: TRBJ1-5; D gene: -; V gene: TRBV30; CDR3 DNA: TGTGCCTGGAGTGTATCTGGGGGCAGTCAGCCCCAGCATTTT; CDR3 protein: CAWSVSGGSQPQHF
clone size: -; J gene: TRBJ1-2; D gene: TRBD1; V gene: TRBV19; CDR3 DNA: TGTGCCAGTAGTGTACAGGGGTACTATGGCTACACCTTC; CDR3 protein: CASSVQGYYGYTF
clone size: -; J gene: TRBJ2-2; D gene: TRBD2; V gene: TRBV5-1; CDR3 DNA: TGCGCCAGCAGCTTGTCTAGCGGGTACACCGGGGAGCTGTTTTTT; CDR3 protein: CASSLSSGYTGELFF
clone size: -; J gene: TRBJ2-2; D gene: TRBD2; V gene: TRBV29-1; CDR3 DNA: TGCAGCGTAGCTACTAGCGGGAACACCGGGGAGCTGTTTTTT; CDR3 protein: CSVATSGNTGELFF
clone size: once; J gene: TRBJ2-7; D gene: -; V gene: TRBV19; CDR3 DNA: TGTGCCAGTAGTACCAGGGGGGTCGGCGAGCAGTACTTC; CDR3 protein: CASSTRGVGEQYF
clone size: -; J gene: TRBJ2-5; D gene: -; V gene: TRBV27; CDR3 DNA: TGTGCCAGTGGCCGGGGGACCCAGTACTTC; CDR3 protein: CASGRGTQYF
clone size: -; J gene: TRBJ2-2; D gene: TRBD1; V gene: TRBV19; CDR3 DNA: TGTGCCAGTAGGACAGGGCGTACCGGGGAGCTGTTTTTT; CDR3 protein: CASRTGRTGELFF
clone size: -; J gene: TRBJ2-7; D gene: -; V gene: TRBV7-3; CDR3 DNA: TGTGCCAGCAGCCCCCAGGCAGGCTACGAGCAGTACTTC; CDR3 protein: CASSPQAGYEQYF
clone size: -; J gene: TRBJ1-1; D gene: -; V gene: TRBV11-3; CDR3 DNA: TGTGCCAGCAGCTCCGGGGGGAAGGCTTTCTTT; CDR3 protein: CASSSGGKAFF
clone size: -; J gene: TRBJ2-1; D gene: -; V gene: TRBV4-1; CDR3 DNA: TGCGCCAGCAGCCAAGAATGGGCTAGCAGCCATTACAATGAGCAGTTCTTC; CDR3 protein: CASSQEWASSHYNEQFF